These 10 T cell receptor beta chains were sequenced from one sample in a study of a mutant IDH1 vaccine in newly diagnosed glioma. Only in-frame clones appear in the TCRdb table, and some are missing; sequencing was by immunoSEQ multiplex PCR. The sample contains 35,000 to 45,000 clones, around 83% of which appear only once. The time point denotes: week 35, safety follow-up. Mutant IDH1 20-mer peptide, at 300 ug, made up each vaccine dose, with topical imiquimod. These TCRs' antigens remain unknown. The sample consisted of PBMCs, taken from a glioma patient whose treatment included an IDH1 peptide vaccine. The receptors derive from a woman between 50 and 59 years old with glioma.

The rearrangement links TRBV19 to TRBJ1-1, with D possibly matching TRBD1 (6 bases). Germline CDR1 and CDR2: LNHDA and SQIVND (reference sequence). The CDR3 runs to 15 residues. Trimming took 1 base from V and 6 from J, leaving 15 bases between them. The CDR3: CASSIVAGARSEAFF. In DNA, the CDR3 is TGTGCCAGTAGTATAGTTGCGGGGGCAAGGTCTGAAGCTTTCTTT.

This chain joins TRBV5-6 and TRBJ2-6; D remains unclear. Germline V CDR1 and CDR2: SGHDT, YYEEEE. The V gene lost 4 bases and the J gene lost 2 bases, with 7 bases spanning the gap. This CDR3 has 14 residues. This CDR3 reads CASSPEAGANVLTF. As DNA, the CDR3 is TGTGCCAGCAGCCCCGAGGCTGGGGCCAACGTCCTGACTTTC.

This chain uses TRBV7-9 with TRBJ2-5; 10 bases fit TRBD2. Germline values: CDR1 SEHNR, CDR2 FQNEAQ (reference sequence). Trimming cost V 8 bases and J 1 base; bases outside gene matches: 4. The CDR3 totals 14 residues. CDR3 loop: CASGLAGGQETQYF. The DNA of the CDR3 is TGTGCCAGCGGGTTAGCGGGGGGCCAAGAGACCCAGTACTTC.

The V call is TRBV27, the J call TRBJ2-4; perhaps D is TRBD1 or TRBD2 (5 bases each). CDR3 size: 13 residues. The germline V gene encodes CDR1 MNHEY and CDR2 SMNVEV (reference sequence). With 5 bases removed from V and 7 bases from J, the gap between germline ends came to 12 bases. CDR3 loop: CASSPPGTNIQYF. The DNA for the CDR3 is TGTGCCAGCAGTCCCCCCGGGACGAACATTCAGTACTTC.

The chain has TRBV19 and TRBJ2-5; D gene ambiguous. Trimming left V 2 bases short and J 2 bases short, with 12 bases between. The CDR3 length is 15 residues. Germline V gene lookup returns CDR1 LNHDA and CDR2 SQIVND (reference sequence). The CDR3 DNA is TGTGCCAGTAGTATAATGGTGAGCGCACAAGAGACCCAGTACTTC. Residues: CASSIMVSAQETQYF. Full variable domain (remainder filled in from reference TRBV19 and TRBJ2-5): DGGITQSPKYLFRKEGQNVTLSCEQNLNHDAMYWYRQDPGQGLRLIYYSQIVNDFQKGDIAEGYSVSREKKESFPLTVTSAQKNPTAFYLCASSIMVSAQETQYFGPGTRLLVL.

This chain's CDR3 is CASSQDGTPFYEQYF. The DNA of the CDR3 is TGCGCCAGCAGCCAAGACGGGACACCCTTCTACGAGCAGTACTTC. The chain is built from TRBV4-1 and TRBJ2-7; possible D gene TRBD1, 6 bases. The CDR3 is 15 residues long. In germline, CDR1 is MGHRA, CDR2 YSYEKL. Trimming cost V 0 bases and J 3 bases, with 12 bases left between them.

The chain carries TRBV7-9 and TRBJ1-1; TRBD1 matches at 7 bases. Germline CDR1 is SEHNR and CDR2 is FQNEAQ (reference sequence). The V segment lost 4 bases and the J segment 4 bases; nucleotides outside the gene matches: 12. The CDR3 totals 16 residues. The CDR3 region is CASSYPGTGASTEAFF. Here the CDR3 DNA reads TGTGCCAGCAGCTACCCGGGTACAGGGGCTAGCACTGAAGCTTTCTTT.

This clone was recorded a few times. The chain links TRBV2 to TRBJ1-1; the D is unclear. This CDR3 is 13 amino acids long. V was clipped by 10 bases and J by 1 base, with 13 bases between them. The germline V gene encodes CDR1 SNHLY and CDR2 FYNNEI. Written as DNA, the CDR3 is TGTGCCACTGCTATTAACCCGAACACTGAAGCTTTCTTT. Encoded protein: CATAINPNTEAFF.

The genes are TRBV10-1 and TRBJ2-1; weak D call: TRBD2 (6 bases). Germline CDR1 WNHNN, CDR2 SYGVQD (reference sequence). The CDR3 length is 15 residues. Trimming cost V 2 bases and J 7 bases, with 15 bases left between them. This CDR3 is CASSEVLGTENEQFF. The CDR3 bases are TGCGCCAGCAGTGAGGTTTTGGGGACTGAGAATGAGCAGTTCTTC.

The chain has TRBV6-6 and TRBJ1-1, with 7 bases aligning to TRBD1. J gave up 8 bases and V 5 bases, and 8 bases lay outside the gene matches. This CDR3 region has 13 residues. The germline gives CDR1 MNHNY, CDR2 SVGAGI (reference sequence). CDR3 residues: CASSPSTGTEAFF. The CDR3 DNA sequence: TGTGCCAGCAGTCCATCGACAGGGACCGAAGCTTTCTTT.